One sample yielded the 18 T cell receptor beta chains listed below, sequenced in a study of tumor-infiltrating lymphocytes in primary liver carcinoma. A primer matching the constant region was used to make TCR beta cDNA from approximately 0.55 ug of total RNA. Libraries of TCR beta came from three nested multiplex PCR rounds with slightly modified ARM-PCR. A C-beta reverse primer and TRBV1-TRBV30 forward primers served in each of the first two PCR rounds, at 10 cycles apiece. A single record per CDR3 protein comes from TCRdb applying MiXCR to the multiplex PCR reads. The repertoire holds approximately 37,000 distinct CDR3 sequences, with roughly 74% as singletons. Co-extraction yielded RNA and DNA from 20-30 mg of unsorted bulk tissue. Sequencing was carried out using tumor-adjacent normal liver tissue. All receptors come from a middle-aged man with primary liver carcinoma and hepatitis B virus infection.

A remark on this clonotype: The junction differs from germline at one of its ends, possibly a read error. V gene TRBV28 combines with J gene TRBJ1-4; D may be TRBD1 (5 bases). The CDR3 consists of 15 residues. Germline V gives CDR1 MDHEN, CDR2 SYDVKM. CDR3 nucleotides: TGTACCAGCAGTTTACCCGGGACGGGCAATGAAGAACTGTTTTTT. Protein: CTSSLPGTGNEELFF.

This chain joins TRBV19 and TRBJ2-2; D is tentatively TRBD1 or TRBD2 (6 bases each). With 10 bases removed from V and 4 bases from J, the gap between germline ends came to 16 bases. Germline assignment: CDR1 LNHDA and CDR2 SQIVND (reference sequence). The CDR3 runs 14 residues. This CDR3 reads CATRRGMSTGELFF. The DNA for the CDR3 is TGTGCCACTAGGAGGGGGATGTCCACCGGGGAGCTGTTTTTT.

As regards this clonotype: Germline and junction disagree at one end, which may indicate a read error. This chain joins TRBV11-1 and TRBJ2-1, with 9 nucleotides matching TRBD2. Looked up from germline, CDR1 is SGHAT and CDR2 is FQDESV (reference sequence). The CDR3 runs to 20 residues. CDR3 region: CANSIGKASGASRFGNEQLF. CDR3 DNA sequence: TGTGCCAACAGCATAGGAAAGGCTAGCGGGGCCTCACGGTTCGGCAATGAGCAGCTCTTC.

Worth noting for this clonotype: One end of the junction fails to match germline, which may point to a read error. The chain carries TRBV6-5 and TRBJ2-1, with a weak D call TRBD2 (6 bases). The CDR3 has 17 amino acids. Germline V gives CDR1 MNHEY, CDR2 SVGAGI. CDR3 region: CDSKLGGGSFSYNEQFF. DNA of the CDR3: TGTGACAGCAAGTTGGGTGGAGGGAGTTTCTCCTACAATGAGCAGTTCTTC.

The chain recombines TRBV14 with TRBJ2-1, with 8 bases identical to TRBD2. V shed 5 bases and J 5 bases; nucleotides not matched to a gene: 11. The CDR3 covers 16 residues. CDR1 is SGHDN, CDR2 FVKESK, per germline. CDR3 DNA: TGTGCCAGCAGCGCAGTAGCGGGATGGGTAGACAATGAGCAGTTCTTC. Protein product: CASSAVAGWVDNEQFF.

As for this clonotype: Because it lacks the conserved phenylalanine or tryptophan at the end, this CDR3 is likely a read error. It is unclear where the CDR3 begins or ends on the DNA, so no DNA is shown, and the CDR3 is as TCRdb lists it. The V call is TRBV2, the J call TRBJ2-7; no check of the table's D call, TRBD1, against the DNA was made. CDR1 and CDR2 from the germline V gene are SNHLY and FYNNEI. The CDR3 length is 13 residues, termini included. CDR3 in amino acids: CASRKGQTYEQYS.

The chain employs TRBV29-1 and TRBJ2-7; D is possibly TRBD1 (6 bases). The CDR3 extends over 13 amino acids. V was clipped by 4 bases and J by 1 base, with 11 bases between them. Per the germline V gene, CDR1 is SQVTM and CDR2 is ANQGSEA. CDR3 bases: TGCAGCGTTGGGACAGAGACTTCCTACGAGCAGTACTTC. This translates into CSVGTETSYEQYF.

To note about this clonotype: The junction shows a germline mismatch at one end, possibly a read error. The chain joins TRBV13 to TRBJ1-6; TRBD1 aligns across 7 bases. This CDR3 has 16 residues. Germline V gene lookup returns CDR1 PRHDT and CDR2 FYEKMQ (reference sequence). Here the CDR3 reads CVSSSSGDRGDLPLHF. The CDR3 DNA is TGTGTCAGCAGCTCATCCGGGGACAGAGGCGATTTACCCCTCCACTTT.

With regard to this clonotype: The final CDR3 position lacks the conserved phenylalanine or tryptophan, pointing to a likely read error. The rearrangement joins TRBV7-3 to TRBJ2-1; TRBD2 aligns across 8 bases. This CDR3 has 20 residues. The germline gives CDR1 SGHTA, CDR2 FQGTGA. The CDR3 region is CVSSLTSGLAGGPGHNEQFL. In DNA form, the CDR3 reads TGTGTCAGCAGCTTAACTAGCGGTCTAGCAGGAGGGCCGGGCCACAATGAGCAGTTCCTC.

The chain's CDR3 is CVFGEGYTDTQYF. CDR3 nucleotide sequence: TGTGTCTTCGGGGAGGGGTACACAGATACGCAGTATTTT. V usage is TRBV10-3 and J usage is TRBJ2-3, with 7 bases that match TRBD2. Germline CDR1 reads ENHRY; CDR2 reads SYGVKD. The length of the CDR3 is 13 residues.

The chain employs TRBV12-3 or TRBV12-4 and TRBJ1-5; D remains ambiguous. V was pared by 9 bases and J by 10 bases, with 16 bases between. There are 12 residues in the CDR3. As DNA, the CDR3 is TGTGCCAGTAATTCCCTTAACGGTCCCCAGCATTTT. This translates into CASNSLNGPQHF.

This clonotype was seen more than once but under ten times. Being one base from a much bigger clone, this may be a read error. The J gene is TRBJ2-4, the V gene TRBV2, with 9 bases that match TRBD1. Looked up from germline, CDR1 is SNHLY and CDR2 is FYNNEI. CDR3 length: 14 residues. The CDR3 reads CVSSEGQGKNIQYF. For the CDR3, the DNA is TGTGTCAGCAGTGAAGGACAGGGGAAAAACATTCAGTACTTC.

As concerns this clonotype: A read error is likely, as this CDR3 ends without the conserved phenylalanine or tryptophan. As DNA, the CDR3 is TGTGCCAGCAGCTTAGGGGACAGCGGCTACAATTCACCCCTCCACTCG. Translation: CASSLGDSGYNSPLHS. The chain recombines TRBV11-2 with TRBJ1-6, with 7 bases matching TRBD1. J gave up 7 bases and V 1 base, and 7 bases lay outside the gene matches. Germline lookup yields CDR1 SGHAT and CDR2 FQNNGV. The CDR3 consists of 16 residues.

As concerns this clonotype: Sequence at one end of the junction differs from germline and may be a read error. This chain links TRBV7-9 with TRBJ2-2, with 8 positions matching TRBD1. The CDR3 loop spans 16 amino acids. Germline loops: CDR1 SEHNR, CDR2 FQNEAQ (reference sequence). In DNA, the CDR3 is TGTGCCAGCGGCTTTGACAGGGGACGGGGCACCGGGGAGCTGTTTTTT. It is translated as CASGFDRGRGTGELFF.

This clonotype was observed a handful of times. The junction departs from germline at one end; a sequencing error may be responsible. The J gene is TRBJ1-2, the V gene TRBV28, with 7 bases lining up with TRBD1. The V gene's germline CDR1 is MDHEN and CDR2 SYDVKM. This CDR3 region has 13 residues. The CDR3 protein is CASSLEGAYGCAF. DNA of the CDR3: TGTGCCAGCAGTTTGGAGGGGGCTTATGGCTGCGCCTTC.

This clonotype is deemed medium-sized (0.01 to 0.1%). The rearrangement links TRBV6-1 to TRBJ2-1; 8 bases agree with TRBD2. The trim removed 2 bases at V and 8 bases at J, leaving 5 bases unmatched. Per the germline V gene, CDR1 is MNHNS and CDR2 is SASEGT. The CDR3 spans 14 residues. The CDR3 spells CASSETPRGDEQFF. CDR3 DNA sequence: TGTGCCAGCAGTGAAACGCCGCGGGGGGATGAGCAGTTCTTC.

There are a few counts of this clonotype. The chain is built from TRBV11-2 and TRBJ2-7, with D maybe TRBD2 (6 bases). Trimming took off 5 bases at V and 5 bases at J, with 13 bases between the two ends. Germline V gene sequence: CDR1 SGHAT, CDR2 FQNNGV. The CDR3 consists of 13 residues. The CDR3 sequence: CASSGSGWNEQYF. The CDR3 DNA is TGTGCCAGCAGCGGAAGCGGGTGGAACGAGCAGTACTTC.

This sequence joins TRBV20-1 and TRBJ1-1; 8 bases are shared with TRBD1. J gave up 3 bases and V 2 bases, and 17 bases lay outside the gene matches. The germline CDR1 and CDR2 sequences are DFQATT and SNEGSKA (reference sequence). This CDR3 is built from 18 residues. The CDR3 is CSARLGYRGRKRDTEAFF. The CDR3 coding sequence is TGCAGTGCTAGACTTGGCTACAGGGGGAGAAAAAGGGACACTGAAGCTTTCTTT.